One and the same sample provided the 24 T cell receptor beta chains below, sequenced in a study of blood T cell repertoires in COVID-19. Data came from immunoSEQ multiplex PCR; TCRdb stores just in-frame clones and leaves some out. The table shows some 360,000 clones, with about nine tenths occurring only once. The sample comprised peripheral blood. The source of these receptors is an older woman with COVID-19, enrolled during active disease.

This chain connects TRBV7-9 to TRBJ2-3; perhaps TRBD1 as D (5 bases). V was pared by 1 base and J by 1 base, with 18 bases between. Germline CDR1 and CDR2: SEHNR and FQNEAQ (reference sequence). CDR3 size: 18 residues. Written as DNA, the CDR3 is TGTGCCAGCAGCTTAGGAGGTGGGGCCCCCTCCGGCACAGATACGCAGTATTTT. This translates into CASSLGGGAPSGTDTQYF.

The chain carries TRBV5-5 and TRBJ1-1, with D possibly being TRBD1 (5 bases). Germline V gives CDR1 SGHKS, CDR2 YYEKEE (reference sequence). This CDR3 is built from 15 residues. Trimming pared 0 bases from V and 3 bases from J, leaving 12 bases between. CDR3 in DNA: TGTGCCAGCAGCTTGGTCTCGGGGGGAGACACTGAAGCTTTCTTT. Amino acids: CASSLVSGGDTEAFF.

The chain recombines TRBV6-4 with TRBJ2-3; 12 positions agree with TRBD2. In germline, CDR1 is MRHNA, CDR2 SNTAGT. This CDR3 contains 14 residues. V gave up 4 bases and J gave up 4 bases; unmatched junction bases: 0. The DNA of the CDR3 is TGTGCCAGCAGTGCTAGCGGGGGGGCAGATACGCAGTATTTT. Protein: CASSASGGADTQYF.

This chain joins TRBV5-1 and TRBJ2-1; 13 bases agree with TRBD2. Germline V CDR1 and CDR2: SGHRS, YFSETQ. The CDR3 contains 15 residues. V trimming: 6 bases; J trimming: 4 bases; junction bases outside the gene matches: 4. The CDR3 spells CASTTSGGAYNEQFF. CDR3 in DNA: TGCGCCAGCACAACTAGCGGGGGGGCATACAATGAGCAGTTCTTC.

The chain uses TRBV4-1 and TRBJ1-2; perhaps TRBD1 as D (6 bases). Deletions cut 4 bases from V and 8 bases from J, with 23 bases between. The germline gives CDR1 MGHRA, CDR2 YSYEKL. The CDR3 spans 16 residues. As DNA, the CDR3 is TGCGCCAGCAGCCCGAGCGGTGGGACACCATCGTTGGGCTACACCTTC. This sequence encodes CASSPSGGTPSLGYTF.

CDR3 bases: TGTGCCAGCAGCGTACTGACAGGGGGTTTTGAGACCCAGTACTTC. Protein: CASSVLTGGFETQYF. The chain has TRBV9 and TRBJ2-5; 9 bases agree with TRBD1. The CDR3 runs 15 residues. Trimming at V came to 1 base and at J to 5 bases, leaving 6 bases not matched to a gene. Germline assignment: CDR1 SGDLS and CDR2 YYNGEE.

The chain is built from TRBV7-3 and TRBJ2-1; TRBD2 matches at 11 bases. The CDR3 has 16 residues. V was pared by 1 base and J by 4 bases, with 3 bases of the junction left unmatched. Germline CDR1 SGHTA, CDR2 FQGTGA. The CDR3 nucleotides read TGTGCCAGCAGCTTAAATAGCGGGGGGGTTTACAATGAGCAGTTCTTC. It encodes CASSLNSGGVYNEQFF.

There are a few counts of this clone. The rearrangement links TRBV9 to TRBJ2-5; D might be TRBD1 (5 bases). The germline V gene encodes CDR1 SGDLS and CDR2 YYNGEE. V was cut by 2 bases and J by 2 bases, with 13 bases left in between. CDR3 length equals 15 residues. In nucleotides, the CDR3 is TGTGCCAGCAGCGTCTACCAGGGTTTACAAGAGACCCAGTACTTC. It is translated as CASSVYQGLQETQYF.

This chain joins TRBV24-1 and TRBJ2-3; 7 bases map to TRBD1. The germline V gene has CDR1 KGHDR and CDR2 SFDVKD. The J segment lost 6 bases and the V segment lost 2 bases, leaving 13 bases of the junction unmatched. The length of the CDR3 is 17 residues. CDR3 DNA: TGTGCCACCAGTGATTCTGGGGCAAGGGGGCAGCCGGATACGCAGTATTTT. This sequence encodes CATSDSGARGQPDTQYF.

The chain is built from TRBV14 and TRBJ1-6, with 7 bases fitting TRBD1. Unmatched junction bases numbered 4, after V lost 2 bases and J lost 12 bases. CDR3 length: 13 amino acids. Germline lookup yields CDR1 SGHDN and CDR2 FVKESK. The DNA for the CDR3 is TGTGCCAGCAGCCAAAGACAGGGTGGACCCCTCCACTTT. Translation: CASSQRQGGPLHF.

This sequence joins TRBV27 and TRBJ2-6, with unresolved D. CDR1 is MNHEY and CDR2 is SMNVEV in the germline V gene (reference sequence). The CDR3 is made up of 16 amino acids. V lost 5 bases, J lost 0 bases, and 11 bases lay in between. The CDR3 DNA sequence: TGTGCCAGCAGTCCGCGTGACTTCTCTGGGGCCAACGTCCTGACTTTC. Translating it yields CASSPRDFSGANVLTF.

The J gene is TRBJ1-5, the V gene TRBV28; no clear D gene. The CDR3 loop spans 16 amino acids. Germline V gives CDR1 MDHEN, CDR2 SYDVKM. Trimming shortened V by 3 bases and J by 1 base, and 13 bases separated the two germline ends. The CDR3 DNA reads TGTGCCAGCAGTTTCCACCTGGCCTTGAGCAATCAGCCCCAGCATTTT. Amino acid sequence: CASSFHLALSNQPQHF.

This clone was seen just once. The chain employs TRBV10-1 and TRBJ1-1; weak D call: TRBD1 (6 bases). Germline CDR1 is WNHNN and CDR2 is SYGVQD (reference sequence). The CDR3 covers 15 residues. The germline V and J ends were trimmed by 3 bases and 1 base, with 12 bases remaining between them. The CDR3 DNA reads TGCGCCAGCAGTGATTTGCGGGGGCCGAACACTGAAGCTTTCTTT. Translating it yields CASSDLRGPNTEAFF.

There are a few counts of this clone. CDR3 bases: TGTGCCAGCAGCCTAACGGGATCCATCTCCTACGAGCAGTACTTC. Protein: CASSLTGSISYEQYF. The V and J genes are TRBV11-2 and TRBJ2-7, with D possibly matching TRBD2 (5 bases). V was trimmed by 5 bases and J by 0 bases, leaving 14 bases between them. The germline V gene has CDR1 SGHAT and CDR2 FQNNGV. The CDR3 loop spans 15 amino acids.

In DNA, the CDR3 is TGTGCCAGCAGCTCGGGGAGAGGACAGCGGAATGAAAAACTGTTTTTT. It specifies CASSSGRGQRNEKLFF. The V call is TRBV7-9, the J call TRBJ1-4; possible D gene TRBD1, 6 bases. Trimming cost V 4 bases and J 5 bases, with 17 bases left between them. The CDR3 totals 16 residues. CDR1 and CDR2 (germline): SEHNR, FQNEAQ (reference sequence).

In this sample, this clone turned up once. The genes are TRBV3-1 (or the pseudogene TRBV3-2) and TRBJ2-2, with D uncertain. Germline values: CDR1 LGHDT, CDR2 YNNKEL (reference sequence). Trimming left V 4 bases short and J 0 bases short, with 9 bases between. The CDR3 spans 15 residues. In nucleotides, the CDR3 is TGTGCCAGCAGCCCCCGACAAGCGAACACCGGGGAGCTGTTTTTT. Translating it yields CASSPRQANTGELFF.

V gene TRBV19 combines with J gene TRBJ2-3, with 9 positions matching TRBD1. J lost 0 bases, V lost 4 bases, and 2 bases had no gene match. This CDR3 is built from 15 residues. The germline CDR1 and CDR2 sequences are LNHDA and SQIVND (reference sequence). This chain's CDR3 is CASSKQGASTDTQYF. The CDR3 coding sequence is TGTGCCAGTAGTAAACAGGGGGCTAGCACAGATACGCAGTATTTT.

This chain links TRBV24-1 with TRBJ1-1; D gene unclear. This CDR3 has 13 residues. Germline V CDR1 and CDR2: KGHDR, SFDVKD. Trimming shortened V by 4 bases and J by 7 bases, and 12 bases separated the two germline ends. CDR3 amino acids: CATSEGSSGEAFF. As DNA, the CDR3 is TGTGCCACCAGTGAAGGAAGTTCGGGTGAAGCTTTCTTT.

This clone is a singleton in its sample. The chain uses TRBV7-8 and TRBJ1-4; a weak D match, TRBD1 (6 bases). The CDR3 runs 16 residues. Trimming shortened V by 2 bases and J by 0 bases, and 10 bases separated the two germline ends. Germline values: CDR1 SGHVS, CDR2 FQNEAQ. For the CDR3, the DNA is TGTGCCAGCAGCTTACAGGGGCGGACAACTAATGAAAAACTGTTTTTT. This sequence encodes CASSLQGRTTNEKLFF. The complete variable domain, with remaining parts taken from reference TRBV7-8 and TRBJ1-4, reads GAGVSQSPRYKVAKRGQDVALRCDPISGHVSLFWYQQALGQGPEFLTYFQNEAQLDKSGLPSDRFFAERPEGSVSTLKIQRTQQEDSAVYLCASSLQGRTTNEKLFFGSGTQLSVL.

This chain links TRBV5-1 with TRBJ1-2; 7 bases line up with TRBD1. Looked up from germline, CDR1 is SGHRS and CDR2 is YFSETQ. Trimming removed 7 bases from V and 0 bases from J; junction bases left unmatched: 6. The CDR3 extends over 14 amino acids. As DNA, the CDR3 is TGCGCCAGCTCCAGGGGGACCTCTAACTATGGCTACACCTTC. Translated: CASSRGTSNYGYTF.

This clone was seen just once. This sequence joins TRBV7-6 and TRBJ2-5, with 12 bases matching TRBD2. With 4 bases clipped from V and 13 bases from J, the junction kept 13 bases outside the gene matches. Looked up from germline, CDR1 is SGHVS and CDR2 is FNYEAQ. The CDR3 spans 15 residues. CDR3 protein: CASSSPPSSGGGLYF. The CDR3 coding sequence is TGTGCCAGCAGCTCCCCTCCATCTAGCGGGGGGGGACTGTACTTC.

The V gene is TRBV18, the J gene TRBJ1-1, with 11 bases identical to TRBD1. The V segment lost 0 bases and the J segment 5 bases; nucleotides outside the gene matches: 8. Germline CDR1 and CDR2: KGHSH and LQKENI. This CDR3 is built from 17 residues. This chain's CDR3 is CASSPPDRGRIGTEAFF. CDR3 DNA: TGTGCCAGCTCACCACCGGACAGGGGGCGAATTGGGACTGAAGCTTTCTTT.

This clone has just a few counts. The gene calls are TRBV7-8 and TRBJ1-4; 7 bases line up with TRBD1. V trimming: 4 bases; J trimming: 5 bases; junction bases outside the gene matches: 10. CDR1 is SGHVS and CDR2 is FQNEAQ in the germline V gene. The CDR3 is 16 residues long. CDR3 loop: CASSWNRDRPNEKLFF. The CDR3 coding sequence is TGTGCCAGCAGCTGGAACCGGGACAGACCCAATGAAAAACTGTTTTTT.

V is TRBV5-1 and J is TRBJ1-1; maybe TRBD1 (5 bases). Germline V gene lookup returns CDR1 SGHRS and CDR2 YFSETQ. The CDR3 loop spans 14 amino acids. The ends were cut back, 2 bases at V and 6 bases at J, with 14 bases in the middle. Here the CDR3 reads CASSFGGERAEAFF. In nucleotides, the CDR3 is TGCGCCAGCAGCTTTGGGGGGGAAAGGGCTGAAGCTTTCTTT.